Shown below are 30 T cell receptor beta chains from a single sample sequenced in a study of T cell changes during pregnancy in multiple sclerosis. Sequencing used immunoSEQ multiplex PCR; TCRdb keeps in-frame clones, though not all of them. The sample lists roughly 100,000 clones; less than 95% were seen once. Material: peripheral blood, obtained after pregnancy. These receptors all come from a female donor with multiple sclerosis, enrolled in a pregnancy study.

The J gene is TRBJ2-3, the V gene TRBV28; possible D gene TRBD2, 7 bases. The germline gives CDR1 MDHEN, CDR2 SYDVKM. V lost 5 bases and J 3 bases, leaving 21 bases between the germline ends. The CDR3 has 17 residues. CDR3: CASSTGGGGLGTDTQYF. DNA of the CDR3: TGTGCCAGCAGTACCGGGGGCGGGGGACTGGGGACAGATACGCAGTATTTT.

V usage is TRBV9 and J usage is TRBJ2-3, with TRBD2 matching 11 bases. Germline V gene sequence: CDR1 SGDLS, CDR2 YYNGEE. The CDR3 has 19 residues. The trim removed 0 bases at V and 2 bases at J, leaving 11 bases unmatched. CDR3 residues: CASSVEGGTSGPITDTQYF. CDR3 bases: TGTGCCAGCAGCGTAGAGGGGGGGACTAGCGGCCCTATCACAGATACGCAGTATTTT.

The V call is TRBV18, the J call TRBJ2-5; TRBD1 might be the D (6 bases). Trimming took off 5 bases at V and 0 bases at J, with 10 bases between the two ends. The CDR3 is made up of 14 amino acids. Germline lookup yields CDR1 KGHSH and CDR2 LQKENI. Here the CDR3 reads CASSGQTYQETQYF. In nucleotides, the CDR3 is TGTGCCAGCTCAGGACAGACATACCAAGAGACCCAGTACTTC. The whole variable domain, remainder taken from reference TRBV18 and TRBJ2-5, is NAGVMQNPRHLVRRRGQEARLRCSPMKGHSHVYWYRQLPEEGLKFMVYLQKENIIDESGMPKERFSAEFPKEGPSILRIQQVVRGDSAAYFCASSGQTYQETQYFGPGTRLLVL.

The CDR3 reads CASSSDDRADEQYF. In DNA, the CDR3 is TGTGCCAGCAGCTCAGACGACAGGGCCGACGAGCAGTACTTC. The chain has TRBV5-4 and TRBJ2-7, with TRBD1 matching 7 bases. This CDR3 spans 14 amino acids. The germline V gene encodes CDR1 SGHNT and CDR2 YYREEE (reference sequence). Trimming removed 3 bases from V and 5 bases from J; junction bases left unmatched: 8.

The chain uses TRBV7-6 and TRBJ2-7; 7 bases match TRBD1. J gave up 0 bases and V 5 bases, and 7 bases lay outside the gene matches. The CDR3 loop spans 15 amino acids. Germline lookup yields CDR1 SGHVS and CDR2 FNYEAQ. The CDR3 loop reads CASSGKTGSSYEQYF. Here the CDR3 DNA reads TGTGCCAGCAGCGGTAAGACAGGGAGCTCCTACGAGCAGTACTTC.

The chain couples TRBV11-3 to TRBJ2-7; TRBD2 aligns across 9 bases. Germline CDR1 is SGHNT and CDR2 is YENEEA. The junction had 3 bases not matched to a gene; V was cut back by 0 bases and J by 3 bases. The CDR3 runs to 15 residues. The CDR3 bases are TGTGCCAGCAGCTTAGATACAGCGGGAGGCTACGAGCAGTACTTC. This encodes CASSLDTAGGYEQYF.

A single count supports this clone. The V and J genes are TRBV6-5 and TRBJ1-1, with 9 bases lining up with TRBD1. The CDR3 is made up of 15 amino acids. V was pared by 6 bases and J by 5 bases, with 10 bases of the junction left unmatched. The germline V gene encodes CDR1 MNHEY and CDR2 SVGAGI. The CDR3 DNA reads TGTGCCAGCAGGTATACAGGGGGCGCGCGGACTGAAGCTTTCTTT. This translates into CASRYTGGARTEAFF.

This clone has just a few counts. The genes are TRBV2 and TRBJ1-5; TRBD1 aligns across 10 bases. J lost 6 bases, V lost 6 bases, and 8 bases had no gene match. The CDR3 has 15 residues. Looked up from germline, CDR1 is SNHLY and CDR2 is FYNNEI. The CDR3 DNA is TGTGCCAGCAGCGTGACAGGGGGCCGTCGTCAGCCCCAGCATTTT. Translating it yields CASSVTGGRRQPQHF.

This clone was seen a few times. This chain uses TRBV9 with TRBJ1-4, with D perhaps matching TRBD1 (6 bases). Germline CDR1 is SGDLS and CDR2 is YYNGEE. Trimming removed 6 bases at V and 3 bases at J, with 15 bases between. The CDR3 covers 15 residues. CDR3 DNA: TGTGCCAGCAACCCATCAGGGGTGGCTAATGAAAAACTGTTTTTT. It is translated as CASNPSGVANEKLFF.

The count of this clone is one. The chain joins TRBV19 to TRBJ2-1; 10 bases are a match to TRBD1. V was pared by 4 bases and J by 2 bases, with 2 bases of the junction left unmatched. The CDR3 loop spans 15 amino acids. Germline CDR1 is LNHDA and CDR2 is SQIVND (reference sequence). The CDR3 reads CASSRDRGAYNEQFF. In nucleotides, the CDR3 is TGTGCCAGTAGTAGGGACAGGGGCGCCTACAATGAGCAGTTCTTC.

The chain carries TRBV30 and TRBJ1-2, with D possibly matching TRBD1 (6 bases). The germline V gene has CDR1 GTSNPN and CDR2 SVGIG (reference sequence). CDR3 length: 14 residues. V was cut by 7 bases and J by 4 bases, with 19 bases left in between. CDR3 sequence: CASRIQGRVYGYTF. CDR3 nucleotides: TGTGCCTCGAGAATTCAGGGGAGAGTCTATGGCTACACCTTC.

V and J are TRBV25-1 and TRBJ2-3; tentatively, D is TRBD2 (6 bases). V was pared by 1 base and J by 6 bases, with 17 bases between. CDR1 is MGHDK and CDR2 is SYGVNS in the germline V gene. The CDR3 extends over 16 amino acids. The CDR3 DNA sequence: TGTGCCAGCAGTGAATGGGTGGGCGGGAAACGGGATACGCAGTATTTT. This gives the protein CASSEWVGGKRDTQYF.

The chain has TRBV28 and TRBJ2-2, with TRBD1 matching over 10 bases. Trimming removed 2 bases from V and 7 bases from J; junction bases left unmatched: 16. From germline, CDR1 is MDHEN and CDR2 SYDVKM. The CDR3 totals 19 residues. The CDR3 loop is CASSLRGGRQGAGDGELFF. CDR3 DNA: TGTGCCAGCAGTTTAAGGGGGGGACGACAGGGGGCCGGGGACGGGGAGCTGTTTTTT.

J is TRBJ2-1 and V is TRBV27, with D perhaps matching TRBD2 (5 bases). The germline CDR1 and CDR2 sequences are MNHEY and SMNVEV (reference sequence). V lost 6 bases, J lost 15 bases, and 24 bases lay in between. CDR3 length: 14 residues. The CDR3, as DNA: TGTGCCAGCAGGACGGAGGAGTTTAGCCCGGAACTGTTCTTC. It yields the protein CASRTEEFSPELFF.

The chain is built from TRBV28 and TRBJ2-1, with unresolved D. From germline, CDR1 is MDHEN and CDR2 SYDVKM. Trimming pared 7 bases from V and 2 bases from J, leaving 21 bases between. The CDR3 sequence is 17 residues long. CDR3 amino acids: CASTPLFLSEAYNEQFF. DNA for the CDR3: TGTGCCAGCACCCCCTTATTCCTCAGCGAGGCCTACAATGAGCAGTTCTTC.

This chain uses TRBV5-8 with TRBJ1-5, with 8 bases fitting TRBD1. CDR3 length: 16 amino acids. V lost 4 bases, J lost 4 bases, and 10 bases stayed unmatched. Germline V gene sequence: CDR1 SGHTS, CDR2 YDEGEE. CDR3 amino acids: CASSAGQGPLNQPQHF. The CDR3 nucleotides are TGTGCCAGCAGCGCCGGACAGGGACCACTTAATCAGCCCCAGCATTTT.

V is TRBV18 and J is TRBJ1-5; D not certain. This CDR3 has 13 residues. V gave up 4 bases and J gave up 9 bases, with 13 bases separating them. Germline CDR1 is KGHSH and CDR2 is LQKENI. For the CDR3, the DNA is TGTGCCAGCTCACTTTCGGCGGAGGGGCCCCAGCATTTT. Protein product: CASSLSAEGPQHF.

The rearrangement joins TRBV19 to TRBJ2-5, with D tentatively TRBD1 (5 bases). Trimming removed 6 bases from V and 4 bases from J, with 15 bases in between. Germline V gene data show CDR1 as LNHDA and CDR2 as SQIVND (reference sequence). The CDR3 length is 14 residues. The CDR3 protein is CASSPIGRAETQYF. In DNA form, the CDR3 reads TGTGCCAGTAGCCCGATTGGCAGGGCAGAGACCCAGTACTTC.

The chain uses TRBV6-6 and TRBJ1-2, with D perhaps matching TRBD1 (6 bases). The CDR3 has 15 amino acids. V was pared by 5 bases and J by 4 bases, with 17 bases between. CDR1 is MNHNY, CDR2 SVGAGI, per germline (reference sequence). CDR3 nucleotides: TGTGCCAGCAGTGATAACAGGGCCGAGGCCTATGGCTACACCTTC. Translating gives CASSDNRAEAYGYTF.

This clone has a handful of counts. The CDR3 sequence is CASKSPGETQYF. CDR3 DNA sequence: TGTGCCAGCAAATCCCCCGGGGAGACCCAGTACTTC. The rearrangement uses TRBV27 and TRBJ2-5; D uncertain. With 7 bases removed from V and 5 bases from J, the gap between germline ends came to 11 bases. This CDR3 spans 12 amino acids. The germline CDR1 and CDR2 sequences are MNHEY and SMNVEV (reference sequence).

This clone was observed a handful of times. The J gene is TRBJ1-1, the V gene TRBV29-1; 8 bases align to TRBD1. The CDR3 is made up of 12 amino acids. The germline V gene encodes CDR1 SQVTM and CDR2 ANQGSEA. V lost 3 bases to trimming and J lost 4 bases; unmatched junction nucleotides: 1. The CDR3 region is CSVETGVTEAFF. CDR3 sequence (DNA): TGCAGCGTTGAGACAGGGGTCACTGAAGCTTTCTTT. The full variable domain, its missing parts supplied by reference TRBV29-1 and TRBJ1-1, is SAVISQKPSRDICQRGTSLTIQCQVDSQVTMMFWYRQQPGQSLTLIATANQGSEATYESGFVIDKFPISRPNLTFSTLTVSNMSPEDSSIYLCSVETGVTEAFFGQGTRLTVV.

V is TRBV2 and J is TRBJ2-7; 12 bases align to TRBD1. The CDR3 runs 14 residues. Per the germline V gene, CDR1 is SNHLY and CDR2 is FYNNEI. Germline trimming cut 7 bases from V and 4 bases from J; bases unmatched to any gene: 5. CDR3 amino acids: CASTWGQGAYEQYF. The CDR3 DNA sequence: TGTGCCAGCACCTGGGGACAGGGGGCATACGAGCAGTACTTC.

CDR3 bases: TGTGCCAGCAGCTTATCAACTAGCGGGAGTATCACCGGGGAGCTGTTTTTT. Translating gives CASSLSTSGSITGELFF. The chain has TRBV7-6 and TRBJ2-2, with 11 bases that match TRBD2. V dropped 2 bases and J dropped 4; count of bases not matched to a gene: 6. The CDR3 is 17 residues long. Germline values: CDR1 SGHVS, CDR2 FNYEAQ.

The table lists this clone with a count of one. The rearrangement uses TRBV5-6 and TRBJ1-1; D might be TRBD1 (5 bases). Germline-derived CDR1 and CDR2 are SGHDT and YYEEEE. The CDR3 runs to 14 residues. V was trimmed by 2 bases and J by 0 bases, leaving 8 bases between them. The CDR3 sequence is CASSFGDLNTEAFF. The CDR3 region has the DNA TGTGCCAGCAGCTTTGGGGACTTGAACACTGAAGCTTTCTTT.

The CDR3 sequence is CAISAGLAGSGYEQYF. The CDR3 DNA sequence: TGTGCCATCAGTGCGGGACTAGCGGGGTCGGGGTACGAGCAGTACTTC. V and J are TRBV10-3 and TRBJ2-7; the match to TRBD2 covers 13 bases. The J segment lost 4 bases and the V segment lost 4 bases, leaving 7 bases of the junction unmatched. The CDR3 is 16 residues long. Germline V gives CDR1 ENHRY, CDR2 SYGVKD.

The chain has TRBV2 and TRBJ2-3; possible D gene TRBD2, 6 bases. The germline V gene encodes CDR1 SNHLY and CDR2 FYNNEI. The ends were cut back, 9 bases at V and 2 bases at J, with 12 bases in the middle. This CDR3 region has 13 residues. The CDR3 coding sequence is TGTGCCAGGGCCGGGACTCCCACAGATACGCAGTATTTT. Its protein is CARAGTPTDTQYF. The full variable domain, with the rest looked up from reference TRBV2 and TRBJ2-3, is EPEVTQTPSHQVTQMGQEVILRCVPISNHLYFYWYRQILGQKVEFLVSFYNNEISEKSEIFDDQFSVERPDGSNFTLKIRSTKLEDSAMYFCARAGTPTDTQYFGPGTRLTVL.

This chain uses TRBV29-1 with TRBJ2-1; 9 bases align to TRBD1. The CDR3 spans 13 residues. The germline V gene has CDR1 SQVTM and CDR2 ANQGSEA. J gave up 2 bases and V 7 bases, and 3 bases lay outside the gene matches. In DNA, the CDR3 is TGCAGCGCTGACAGGGGGGCCTACAATGAGCAGTTCTTC. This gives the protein CSADRGAYNEQFF.

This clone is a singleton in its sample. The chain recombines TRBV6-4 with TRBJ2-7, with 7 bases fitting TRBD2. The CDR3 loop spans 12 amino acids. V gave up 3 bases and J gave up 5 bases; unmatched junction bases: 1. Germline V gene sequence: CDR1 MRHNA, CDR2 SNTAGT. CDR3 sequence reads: CASSEGGDEQYF. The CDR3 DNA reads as TGTGCCAGCAGTGAGGGGGGGGACGAGCAGTACTTC.

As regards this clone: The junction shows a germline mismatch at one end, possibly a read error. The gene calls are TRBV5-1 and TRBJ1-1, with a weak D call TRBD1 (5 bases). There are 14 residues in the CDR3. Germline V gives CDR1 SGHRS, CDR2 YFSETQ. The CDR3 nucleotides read TGCGCCAGCAGATTGGTAGGGGCGAACACTGAAGCTTTCTTT. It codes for CASRLVGANTEAFF.

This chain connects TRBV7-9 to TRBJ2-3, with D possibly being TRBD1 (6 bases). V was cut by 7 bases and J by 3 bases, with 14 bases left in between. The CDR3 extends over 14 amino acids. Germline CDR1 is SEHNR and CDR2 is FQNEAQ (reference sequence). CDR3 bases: TGTGCCAGCATTATCACAGGGATTACAGATACGCAGTATTTT. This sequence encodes CASIITGITDTQYF.